The T cell receptor beta chain under discussion was sequenced for a study of early T cells in non-severe SARS-CoV-2 infection. Study-level results: Reliance on VDJdb matching favored anti-spike CD8 responses; private and CD4 specificities were missed.

Trimming cost V 5 bases and J 3 bases, with 14 bases left between them. This CDR3 region has 14 residues. Researchers attached unique molecular identifiers to individual cDNA molecules. TCRdb analysed the 5' RACE reads with MiXCR anew, one entry per CDR3 protein. The profile shows about 64,000 distinct CDR3 sequences, less than 9.5% of them singletons. Comment on this clonotype: Its antigen remains unidentified.

The sequence derives from an adult who was a healthcare worker with PCR-confirmed SARS-CoV-2 infection or an uninfected control (not recorded which). The chain joins TRBV12-3 or TRBV12-4 to TRBJ2-7; no clear D. This specimen was whole blood, taken at baseline. DNA of the CDR3: TGTGCCAGCAGTGCAACCGGGCCGATCTACGAGCAGTACTTC. Translating gives CASSATGPIYEQYF.